The sequence of this T cell receptor beta chain was determined in a study of cytomegalovirus exposure and HLA in healthy donors. Whole-study findings and limits: The classifier was said to identify cytomegalovirus status with high specificity and sensitivity. Available immune exposure information covered CMV serostatus only. TCR beta V- and J-gene trimming was later associated with a missense DCLRE1C variant.

The CDR3 extends over 14 amino acids. The junction had 2 bases not matched to a gene; V was cut back by 4 bases and J by 4 bases. Germline V CDR1 and CDR2: SGHDN, FVKESK. As concerns this clone: Its antigen is as yet unknown.

Primers: 60 Vbeta forward and 13 Jbeta reverse. Clones were read by immunoSEQ multiplex PCR, and TCRdb kept only the in-frame ones, dropping some. The sample holds 100,000 to 150,000 clones, 79% seen once. V usage is TRBV14 and J usage is TRBJ2-7; TRBD1 agrees at 12 bases. Sequencing was done on a sample of PBMCs. The source of this sequence is a male donor in good health and CMV-seronegative. CDR3 sequence: CASSLGQGAYEQYF. In nucleotides, the CDR3 is TGTGCCAGCAGCCTGGGACAGGGGGCTTACGAGCAGTACTTC.